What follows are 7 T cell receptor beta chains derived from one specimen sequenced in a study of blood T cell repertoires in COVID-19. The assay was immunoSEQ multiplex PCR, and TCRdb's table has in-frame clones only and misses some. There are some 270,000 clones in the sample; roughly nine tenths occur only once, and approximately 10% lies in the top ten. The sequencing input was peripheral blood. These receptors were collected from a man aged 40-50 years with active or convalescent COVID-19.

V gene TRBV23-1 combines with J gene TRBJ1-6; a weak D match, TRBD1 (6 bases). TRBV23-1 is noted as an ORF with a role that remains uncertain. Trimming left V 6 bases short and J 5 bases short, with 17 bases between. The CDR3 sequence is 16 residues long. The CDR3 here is CASRSSGQIDNSPLHF. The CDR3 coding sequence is TGCGCCAGCAGGAGCTCGGGACAAATTGATAATTCACCCCTCCACTTT.

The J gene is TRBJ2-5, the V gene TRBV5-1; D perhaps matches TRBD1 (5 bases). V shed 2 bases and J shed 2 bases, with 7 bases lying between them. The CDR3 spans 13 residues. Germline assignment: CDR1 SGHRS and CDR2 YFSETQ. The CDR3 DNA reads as TGCGCCAGCAGCTTACCAGGGCAAGAGACCCAGTACTTC. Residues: CASSLPGQETQYF.

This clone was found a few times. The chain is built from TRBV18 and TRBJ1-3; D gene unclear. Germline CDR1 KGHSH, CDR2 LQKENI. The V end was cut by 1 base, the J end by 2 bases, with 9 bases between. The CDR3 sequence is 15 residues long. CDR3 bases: TGTGCCAGCTCACCACTTCGGGAGGCTGGAAACACCATATATTTT. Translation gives CASSPLREAGNTIYF.

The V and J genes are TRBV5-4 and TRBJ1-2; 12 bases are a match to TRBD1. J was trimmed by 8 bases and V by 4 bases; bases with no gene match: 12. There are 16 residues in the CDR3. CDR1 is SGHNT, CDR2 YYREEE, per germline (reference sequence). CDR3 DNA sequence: TGTGCCAGCAGCCCCTCGCCGGGACAGGGGGCTCGGGGCTACACCTTC. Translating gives CASSPSPGQGARGYTF. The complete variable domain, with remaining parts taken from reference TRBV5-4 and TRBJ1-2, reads ETGVTQSPTHLIKTRGQQVTLRCSSQSGHNTVSWYQQALGQGPQFIFQYYREEENGRGNFPPRFSGLQFPNYSSELNVNALELDDSALYLCASSPSPGQGARGYTFGSGTRLTVV.

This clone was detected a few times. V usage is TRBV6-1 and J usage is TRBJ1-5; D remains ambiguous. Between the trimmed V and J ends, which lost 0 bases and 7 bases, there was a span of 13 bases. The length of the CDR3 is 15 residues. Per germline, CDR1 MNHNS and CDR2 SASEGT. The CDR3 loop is CASSEAAIPGQPQHF. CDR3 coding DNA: TGTGCCAGCAGTGAAGCGGCTATTCCGGGACAGCCCCAGCATTTT.

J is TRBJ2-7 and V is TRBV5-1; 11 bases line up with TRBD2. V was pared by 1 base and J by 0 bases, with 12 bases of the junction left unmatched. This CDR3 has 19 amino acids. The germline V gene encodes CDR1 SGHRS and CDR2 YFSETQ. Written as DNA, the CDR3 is TGCGCCAGCAGCTTGAGGGCTAGCGGGGGGATCCAGTCCTCCTACGAGCAGTACTTC. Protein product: CASSLRASGGIQSSYEQYF.

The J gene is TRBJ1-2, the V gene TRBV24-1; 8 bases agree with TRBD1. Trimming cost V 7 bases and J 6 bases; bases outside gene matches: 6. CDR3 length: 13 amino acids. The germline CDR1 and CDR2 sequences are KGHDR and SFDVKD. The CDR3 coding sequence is TGTGCCACCAGGGGAAAACAGGGGGATGGCTACACCTTC. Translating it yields CATRGKQGDGYTF.